These 6 T cell receptor beta chains share one sample of origin, sequenced in a study of control samples from healthy donors and cancer patients. Sequencing used immunoSEQ multiplex PCR; TCRdb keeps in-frame clones, though not all of them. This sample yields some 140,000 clones, of which 92% are seen a single time; about 11% belongs to the top ten. Sequencing was done on a sample of blood. These receptors all come from a man aged 30-40 years in good health.

The rearrangement uses TRBV5-4 and TRBJ2-1; 7 positions match TRBD2. The junction had 10 bases not matched to a gene; V was cut back by 7 bases and J by 9 bases. The germline gives CDR1 SGHNT, CDR2 YYREEE (reference sequence). The CDR3 extends over 13 amino acids. As DNA, the CDR3 is TGTGCCAGCTTGTGGGAGGGTACGAGTGAGCAGTTCTTC. It specifies CASLWEGTSEQFF.

This chain connects TRBV29-1 to TRBJ1-5; D remains unclear. CDR3 size: 12 residues. Germline CDR1 and CDR2: SQVTM and ANQGSEA. Trimming took 5 bases from V and 0 from J, leaving 5 bases between them. This CDR3 reads CSVSHSNQPQHF. CDR3 nucleotides: TGCAGCGTTTCCCATAGCAATCAGCCCCAGCATTTT. Together with reference TRBV29-1 and TRBJ1-5, the CDR3 gives the full variable domain: SAVISQKPSRDICQRGTSLTIQCQVDSQVTMMFWYRQQPGQSLTLIATANQGSEATYESGFVIDKFPISRPNLTFSTLTVSNMSPEDSSIYLCSVSHSNQPQHFGDGTRLSIL.

The J gene is TRBJ1-3, the V gene TRBV4-1; no clear D. Trimming pared 1 base from V and 0 bases from J, leaving 13 bases between. The CDR3 length is 17 residues. Per the germline V gene, CDR1 is MGHRA and CDR2 is YSYEKL. In nucleotides, the CDR3 is TGCGCCAGCAGCCAAGGGATGGCCCGGGGCTCTGGAAACACCATATATTTT. It yields the protein CASSQGMARGSGNTIYF.

This sequence joins TRBV4-3 and TRBJ2-7, with D tentatively TRBD1 (5 bases). The CDR3 runs 15 residues. The V gene's germline CDR1 is LGHNA and CDR2 YSLEER. V was shortened by 0 bases and J by 2 bases, with 11 bases between the two germline ends. CDR3 nucleotide sequence: TGCGCCAGCAGCCAAGAGGCGGCAGGGACCTACGAGCAGTACTTC. Amino acid sequence: CASSQEAAGTYEQYF.

This clone was picked up one time. The CDR3, as DNA: TGTGCCAGCAGCTTGGGACTAGCGGCCGGCACAGATACGCAGTATTTT. Protein sequence: CASSLGLAAGTDTQYF. This chain connects TRBV7-2 to TRBJ2-3; 11 nucleotides line up with TRBD2. With V trimmed by 3 bases and J by 1 base, 3 bases remained unmatched. This CDR3 comprises 16 residues. The V gene's germline CDR1 is SGHTA and CDR2 FQGNSA. The variable domain in full, with the rest retrieved from reference TRBV7-2 and TRBJ2-3, is GAGVSQSPSNKVTEKGKDVELRCDPISGHTALYWYRQSLGQGLEFLIYFQGNSAPDKSGLPSDRFSAERTGGSVSTLTIQRTQQEDSAVYLCASSLGLAAGTDTQYFGPGTRLTVL.

The CDR3 DNA reads as TGTGCCAGCAGTTTATTCGGGGATGGGGCCAGGGACGAGCAGTACTTC. Translated: CASSLFGDGARDEQYF. The chain uses TRBV28 and TRBJ2-7, with D perhaps TRBD1 or TRBD2 (5 bases each). There are 16 residues in the CDR3. V shed 1 base and J shed 5 bases, with 18 bases lying between them. CDR1 is MDHEN, CDR2 SYDVKM, per germline.